The rows below give T cell receptor beta chains drawn from one sample of a study of control samples from healthy donors and cancer patients. Assay used: immunoSEQ multiplex PCR; TCRdb lists only in-frame clones, some missing. The table lists 160,000 or so clones, 94% of them singletons. The specimen sequenced was blood. The source of these receptors is a middle-aged woman in good health. Both conserved end residues are part of each CDR3. A D gene is named only where the DNA matches it firmly. The size entry is marked missing in some rows and otherwise reads once, few, many or a size class.

size: .; D: .; J: TRBJ1-6; V: TRBV5-6; DNA: TGTGCCAGCAGCTTGTCAAATAATTCACCCCTCCACTTT; CDR3: CASSLSNNSPLHF
size: .; D: .; J: TRBJ2-2; V: TRBV5-1; DNA: TGCGCCAGCAGCTTGGAGACGGGACTGAACACCGGGGAGCTGTTTTTT; CDR3: CASSLETGLNTGELFF
size: .; D: TRBD2; J: TRBJ2-1; V: TRBV6-2/TRBV6-3; DNA: TGTGCCAGCAGTTACTCGACACCTAGCGGGAGTAAATCCTACAATGAGCAGTTCTTC; CDR3: CASSYSTPSGSKSYNEQFF
size: .; D: .; J: TRBJ1-3; V: TRBV5-6; DNA: TGTGCCAGCAGCCGAAAGGGGATCAGTGAAAACACCATATATTTT; CDR3: CASSRKGISENTIYF
size: .; D: .; J: TRBJ1-2; V: TRBV3-1/TRBV3-2; DNA: TGTGCCAGCAGCCTAGACAGCGTCACCTTATATGGCTACACCTTC; CDR3: CASSLDSVTLYGYTF
size: .; D: TRBD1; J: TRBJ1-1; V: TRBV29-1; DNA: TGCAGCGTTTCAGGGGGATCTGAAGCTTTCTTT; CDR3: CSVSGGSEAFF
size: .; D: TRBD1; J: TRBJ2-4; V: TRBV28; DNA: TGTGCCAGCAGTATAATTTGGGACAGGGGGCCGAAGGCCAAAAACATTCAGTACTTC; CDR3: CASSIIWDRGPKAKNIQYF
size: .; D: .; J: TRBJ1-1; V: TRBV12-3/TRBV12-4; DNA: TGTGCCAGCAGTGGACAAATGAACACTGAAGCTTTCTTT; CDR3: CASSGQMNTEAFF
size: .; D: .; J: TRBJ1-5; V: TRBV6-4; DNA: TGTGCCAGCAGTGACGGCAGGGGTAATCAGCCCCAGCATTTT; CDR3: CASSDGRGNQPQHF
size: .; D: TRBD1; J: TRBJ1-5; V: TRBV27; DNA: TGTGCCAGCAGTCCAGGGACAGGGAATAGCAATCAGCCCCAGCATTTT; CDR3: CASSPGTGNSNQPQHF
size: .; D: TRBD1; J: TRBJ1-5; V: TRBV6-2/TRBV6-3; DNA: TGTGCCAGCAGTAACAACAGGGGGCCTTATAGCAATCAGCCCCAGCATTTT; CDR3: CASSNNRGPYSNQPQHF
size: .; D: .; J: TRBJ2-1; V: TRBV14; DNA: TGTGCCAGCAGCCAAGAATCCACTAGTCGTGAGCAGTTCTTC; CDR3: CASSQESTSREQFF
size: .; D: .; J: TRBJ1-3; V: TRBV11-2; DNA: TGTGCCAGCAGCCCCGTGCGGTCAAGGGGAAACACCATATATTTT; CDR3: CASSPVRSRGNTIYF
size: .; D: TRBD1; J: TRBJ2-1; V: TRBV29-1; DNA: TGCAGCGCGAGAAGTCAGGGGGTTTACAATGAGCAGTTCTTC; CDR3: CSARSQGVYNEQFF
size: .; D: TRBD1; J: TRBJ1-1; V: TRBV18; DNA: TGTGCCAGCTCACGCGGACAGGCTGAAGCTTTCTTT; CDR3: CASSRGQAEAFF
size: .; D: .; J: TRBJ1-1; V: TRBV7-7; DNA: TGTGCTAGCAGCTTTACGGAGAACACTGAAGCTTTCTTT; CDR3: CASSFTENTEAFF
size: .; D: .; J: TRBJ1-6; V: TRBV5-6; DNA: TGTGCCAGCAGCGAGAGGGGGAAAATCCCCTATAATTCACCCCTCCACTTT; CDR3: CASSERGKIPYNSPLHF
size: .; D: .; J: TRBJ1-1; V: TRBV7-2; DNA: TGTGCCAGCAGCTTAGCGAGAACAGCCCCTGAAGCTTTCTTT; CDR3: CASSLARTAPEAFF
size: once; D: .; J: TRBJ2-7; V: TRBV7-9; DNA: TGTGCCAGCAGCCCGAACGTTCCCCCCTACGAGCAGTACTTC; CDR3: CASSPNVPPYEQYF
size: .; D: TRBD2; J: TRBJ2-3; V: TRBV5-6; DNA: TGTGCCAGCAGTCTCTCAAGAGCCACTAGCGGGGGCTGGACAGATACGCAGTATTTT; CDR3: CASSLSRATSGGWTDTQYF
size: .; D: TRBD1; J: TRBJ1-1; V: TRBV4-3; DNA: TGCGCCAGCAGCCAAGATTTCTCACAGGGGGCTGAAGCTTTCTTT; CDR3: CASSQDFSQGAEAFF
size: .; D: TRBD1; J: TRBJ1-6; V: TRBV24-1; DNA: TGTGCCACCAACCGAGGGACAGGGGAACAGTCCCTCCACTTT; CDR3: CATNRGTGEQSLHF
size: once; D: .; J: TRBJ1-4; V: TRBV27; DNA: TGTGCCAGCAGTCGCGGTTATAATGAAAAACTGTTTTTT; CDR3: CASSRGYNEKLFF
size: .; D: .; J: TRBJ1-2; V: TRBV2; DNA: TGTGCCAGCAGTGAAGCCGCATATGGCTACACCTTC; CDR3: CASSEAAYGYTF
size: .; D: .; J: TRBJ1-4; V: TRBV4-3; DNA: TGCGCCAGCAGCCAAGATCTTCCGGGGGCGCCTAATGAAAAACTGTTTTTT; CDR3: CASSQDLPGAPNEKLFF
size: .; D: TRBD1; J: TRBJ1-2; V: TRBV11-2; DNA: TGTGCCAGCAGCTTAGATAGAGGAACAGGGGCGGGTGGCTACACCTTC; CDR3: CASSLDRGTGAGGYTF
size: .; D: .; J: TRBJ1-5; V: TRBV27; DNA: TGTGCCAGCAGTTTATCGACGAATTATCAGCCCCAGCATTTT; CDR3: CASSLSTNYQPQHF
size: .; D: .; J: TRBJ1-1; V: TRBV27; DNA: TGTGCCAGCAGTTTAGCAAGACAGGTGGGCCGGCACACTGAAGCTTTCTTT; CDR3: CASSLARQVGRHTEAFF
size: .; D: .; J: TRBJ2-5; V: TRBV7-4; DNA: TGTGCCAGCAGGTCACGACTAGTCGGAGAGACCCAGTACTTC; CDR3: CASRSRLVGETQYF
size: .; D: .; J: TRBJ2-2; V: TRBV5-1; DNA: TGCGCCAGCAGCTTGTCGGCGGGACCCACGAACACCGGGGAGCTGTTTTTT; CDR3: CASSLSAGPTNTGELFF
size: .; D: .; J: TRBJ1-1; V: TRBV7-9; DNA: TGTGCCAGCAGCTTAACGAGTACTGAAGCTTTCTTT; CDR3: CASSLTSTEAFF
size: .; D: .; J: TRBJ2-7; V: TRBV4-3; DNA: TGCGCCAGCAGCCACAGACCGACAGCCTACTACGAGCAGTACTTC; CDR3: CASSHRPTAYYEQYF
size: .; D: TRBD1; J: TRBJ1-1; V: TRBV7-9; DNA: TGTGCCAGCAGCTTTAAGGGGGCCGTTGACCGAGCTTTCTTT; CDR3: CASSFKGAVDRAFF
size: .; D: .; J: TRBJ1-1; V: TRBV4-1; DNA: TGCGCCAGCAGCATGACGGAGAACACTGAAGCTTTCTTT; CDR3: CASSMTENTEAFF
size: .; D: TRBD1; J: TRBJ1-2; V: TRBV9; DNA: TGTGCCAGCAGCGCCGGACAGGCCGGTGGCTATGGCTACACCTTC; CDR3: CASSAGQAGGYGYTF
size: .; D: TRBD1; J: TRBJ1-2; V: TRBV13; DNA: TGTGCCAGCAGCCTCGGGACAGGGGTTATAAGGTATGGCTACACCTTC; CDR3: CASSLGTGVIRYGYTF
size: .; D: .; J: TRBJ2-5; V: TRBV18; DNA: TGTGCCAGCTCACCCGAGGGGAAAGAGACCCAGTACTTC; CDR3: CASSPEGKETQYF
size: .; D: .; J: TRBJ1-2; V: TRBV4-3; DNA: TGCGCCAGCAGCCAAGTCGCAGCTAACTATGGCTACACCTTC; CDR3: CASSQVAANYGYTF
size: .; D: TRBD1; J: TRBJ1-4; V: TRBV30; DNA: TGTGCCTGGAGCGCGGGACAGGGAGAAAAACTGTTTTTT; CDR3: CAWSAGQGEKLFF
size: .; D: .; J: TRBJ1-6; V: TRBV7-9; DNA: TGTGCCAGCACGTTTCAGGGCTCCCTAGATAATTCACCCCTCCACTTT; CDR3: CASTFQGSLDNSPLHF
size: few; D: TRBD1; J: TRBJ1-6; V: TRBV27; DNA: TGTGCCAGCAGTTCAGGACAGGCTAATTCACCCCTCCACTTT; CDR3: CASSSGQANSPLHF